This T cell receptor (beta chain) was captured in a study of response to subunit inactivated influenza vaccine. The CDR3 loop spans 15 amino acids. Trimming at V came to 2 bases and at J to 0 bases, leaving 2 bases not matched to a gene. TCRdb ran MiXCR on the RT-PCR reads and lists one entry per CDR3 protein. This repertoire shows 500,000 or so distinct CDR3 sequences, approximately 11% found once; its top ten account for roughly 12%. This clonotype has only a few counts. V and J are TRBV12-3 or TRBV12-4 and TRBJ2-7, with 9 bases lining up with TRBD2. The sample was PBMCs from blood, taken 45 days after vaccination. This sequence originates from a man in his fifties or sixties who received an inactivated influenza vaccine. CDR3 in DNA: TGTGCCAGCAGTTTACTAGCGGGGTCCTCCTACGAGCAGTACTTC. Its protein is CASSLLAGSSYEQYF.